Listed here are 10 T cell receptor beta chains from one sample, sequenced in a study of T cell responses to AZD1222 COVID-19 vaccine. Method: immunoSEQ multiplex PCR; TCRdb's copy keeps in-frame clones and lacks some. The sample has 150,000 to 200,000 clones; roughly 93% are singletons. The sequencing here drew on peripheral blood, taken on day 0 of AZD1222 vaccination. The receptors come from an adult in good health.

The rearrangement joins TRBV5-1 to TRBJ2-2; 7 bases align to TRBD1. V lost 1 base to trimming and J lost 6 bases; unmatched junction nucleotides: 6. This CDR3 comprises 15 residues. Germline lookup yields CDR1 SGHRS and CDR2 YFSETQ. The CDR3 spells CASSLMDRRAGELFF. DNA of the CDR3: TGCGCCAGCAGCTTGATGGACAGGCGTGCCGGGGAGCTGTTTTTT.

In nucleotides, the CDR3 is TGCAGTGCTAGTGCCCCCGGGGGTCGGAATGAAAAACTGTTTTTT. This translates into CSASAPGGRNEKLFF. The rearrangement joins TRBV20-1 to TRBJ1-4, with D maybe TRBD1 (5 bases). Trimming took off 3 bases at V and 5 bases at J, with 16 bases between the two ends. The germline V gene has CDR1 DFQATT and CDR2 SNEGSKA (reference sequence). The CDR3 totals 15 residues.

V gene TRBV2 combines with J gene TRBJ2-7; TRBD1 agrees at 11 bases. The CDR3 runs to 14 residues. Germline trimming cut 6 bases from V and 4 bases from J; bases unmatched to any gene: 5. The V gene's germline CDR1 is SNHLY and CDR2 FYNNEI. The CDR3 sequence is CASSGQGAIYEQYF. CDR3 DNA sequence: TGTGCCAGCAGCGGACAGGGGGCTATATACGAGCAGTACTTC.

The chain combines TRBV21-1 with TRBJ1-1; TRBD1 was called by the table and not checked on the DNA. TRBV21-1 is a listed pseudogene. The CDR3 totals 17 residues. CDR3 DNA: TGTGCCAGCAGCATGTCGACAGGGGGCGTTGGGTGGACTGAAGCTTTCTTT. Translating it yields CASSMSTGGVGWTEAFF.

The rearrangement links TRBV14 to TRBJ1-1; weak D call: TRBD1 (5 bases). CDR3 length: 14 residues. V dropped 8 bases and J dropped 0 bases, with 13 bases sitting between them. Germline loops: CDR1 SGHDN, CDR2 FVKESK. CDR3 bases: TGTGCCAGCTCCAATCGGGGGATGAACACTGAAGCTTTCTTT. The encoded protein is CASSNRGMNTEAFF.

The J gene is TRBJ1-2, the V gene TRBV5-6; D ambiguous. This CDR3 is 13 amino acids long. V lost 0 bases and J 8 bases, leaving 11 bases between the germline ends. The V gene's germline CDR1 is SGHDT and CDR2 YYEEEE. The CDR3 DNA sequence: TGTGCCAGCAGCTTGGCCAAGGCGAGCGGCTACACCTTC. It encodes CASSLAKASGYTF.

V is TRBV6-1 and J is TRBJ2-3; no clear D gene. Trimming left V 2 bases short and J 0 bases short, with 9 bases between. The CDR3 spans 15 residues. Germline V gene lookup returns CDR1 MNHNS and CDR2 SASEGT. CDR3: CASSELSRSTDTQYF. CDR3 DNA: TGTGCCAGCAGTGAATTATCTAGGAGCACAGATACGCAGTATTTT.

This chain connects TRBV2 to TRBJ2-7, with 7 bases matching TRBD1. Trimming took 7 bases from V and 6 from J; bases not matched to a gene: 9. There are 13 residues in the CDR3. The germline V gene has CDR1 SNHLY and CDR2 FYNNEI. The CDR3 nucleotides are TGTGCCAGCATGTACAGGGGTACGGGCGAGCAGTACTTC. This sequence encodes CASMYRGTGEQYF.

CDR3: CASSGQGSSLNTGELFF. The CDR3 coding sequence is TGTGCCAGCAGTGGACAGGGTTCGAGTTTGAACACCGGGGAGCTGTTTTTT. V and J are TRBV6-1 and TRBJ2-2; 7 bases line up with TRBD1. CDR1 is MNHNS and CDR2 is SASEGT in the germline V gene. This CDR3 has 17 residues. Trimming took 4 bases from V and 1 from J; bases not matched to a gene: 9.

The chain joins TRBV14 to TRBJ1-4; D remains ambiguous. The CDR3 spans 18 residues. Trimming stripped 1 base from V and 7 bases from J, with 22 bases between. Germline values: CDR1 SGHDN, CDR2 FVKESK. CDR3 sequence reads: CASSQVREAHGVGEKLFF. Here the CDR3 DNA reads TGTGCCAGCAGCCAAGTGAGGGAGGCCCACGGGGTTGGTGAAAAACTGTTTTTT. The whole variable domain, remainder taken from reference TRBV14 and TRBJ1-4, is EAGVTQFPSHSVIEKGQTVTLRCDPISGHDNLYWYRRVMGKEIKFLLHFVKESKQDESGMPNNRFLAERTGGTYSTLKVQPAELEDSGVYFCASSQVREAHGVGEKLFFGSGTQLSVL.